This T cell receptor beta chain was sequenced during a study of tissue T cells after allogeneic stem cell transplantation (dated by TCRdb to the early 2020s). Regarding the research as a whole: Using research autopsies of patients with and without GVHD, plus mouse models of GVHD, the study profiled TCR beta repertoires across many tissues. The human part of the study was a prospective observational study with no blinding and no randomization. Beyond this particular receptor, the publication reports: Only a few T cell clones appeared in more than one patient, yet motif-based clustering showed tissue-specific repertoire signatures that were shared between patients. Within patients, how anatomically similar tissues were was a major factor shaping TCR repertoire composition, regardless of disease or transplant status. Sampling depth was acknowledged as a limitation, and the patient cohort was both small and clinically heterogeneous. Which tissue TCRs were alloreactive or antigen-specific was not determined in the study, and some of the clones might have been host cells that persisted. In both patients and mice, T cells from blood and spleen picked up only a limited part of the TCR repertoire that was detected in tissues.

To prepare the library, the immunoSEQ multiplex PCR assay was applied. TCRbeta CDR3 sequencing was done by Adaptive Biotechnologies at survey depth, reporting CDR3 sequences, V/J genes, productive frequency and template counts. Amplification of TCR beta CDR3 regions was performed from genomic DNA rather than from RNA. As for the original processing: Jensen-Shannon divergence was used to quantify pairwise repertoire overlap between tissues, with a value of 1 meaning complete divergence and a value of 0 meaning identical repertoires. Tissues were clustered by single-linkage agglomerative hierarchical clustering of pairwise JSD values and displayed as dendrograms. GLIPH2 was applied to all patient samples using simulation_depth 1000, kmer_min_depth 3, and cdr3_length_cutoff 8, and only groups with more than two unique CDR3s were retained. A standardized tissue-overlap score was generated by extrapolating Jaccard GLIPH-group overlap across patients to a standard repertoire size of 1000 clones. Linear mixed-effect models, with tissue as a fixed effect and individual as a random effect, were used to test how diversity related to clinical or experimental variables. Imported from immuneACCESS, the table was reduced by TCRdb to in-frame sequences with V and J called. These copies leave out some clones; in studies compared against another copy, an unresolved V gene accounts for under half, and the cause of the remainder is not known. That table supplies the V and J calls and clone size; D and trimming were determined from the DNA. Counted in this sample were some 48,000 clones; roughly 75% of them appeared once. Clones ranked in the top ten supply about 0.7% of the sample.

The CDR3, cysteine through phenylalanine, is 13 amino acids long. The DNA shown is the part of the CDR3 that was read: 36 bases, in frame from base 1. Between the V and J ends, shortened by 1 base and 4 bases respectively, the junction contains 7 bases. In the germline V gene (reference sequence), CDR1 corresponds to SNHLY and CDR2 to FYNGKV. To note about this clone: Its binding antigen is unknown. This is a murine receptor, so its gene nomenclature and germline sequences are mouse based. The CDR3 extends 1 residue past the end of the read, so its final part is completed from the germline J gene.

This receptor chain uses TRBV3 and TRBJ1-2; the D gene lacks a confident call. This TCR was recovered from a pool of C57BL/6 mice in good health. Sequencing was performed on sorted cells pooled from one or two spleens. The CDR3 region reads CASSLDPGSDYTF. The DNA read from the CDR3 is TGTGCCAGCAGCTTAGATCCGGGCTCCGACTACACC.